The 17 T cell receptor beta chains below were found in one sample sequenced in a study of blood T cell repertoires in COVID-19. Sequencing was performed with immunoSEQ multiplex PCR; in TCRdb, only in-frame clones are kept and a portion is missing. The table has around 300,000 clones, 90% seen once. Sequencing was performed on PBMCs or T cells enriched from blood (not recorded which). The receptors originated from a woman aged 18-29 years with acute COVID-19.

This clone showed up just a few times. The V gene is TRBV24-1, the J gene TRBJ2-5; no firm D call. Germline CDR1 reads KGHDR; CDR2 reads SFDVKD. V was cut by 4 bases and J by 2 bases, with 13 bases left in between. CDR3 length equals 15 residues. CDR3 nucleotide sequence: TGTGCCACCAGTGACCAATCCGCACTTCAAGAGACCCAGTACTTC. It specifies CATSDQSALQETQYF.

The CDR3: CASSLPPSTEAFF. CDR3 coding DNA: TGTGCCAGCAGCCTCCCCCCGAGCACTGAAGCTTTCTTT. This chain joins TRBV3-1 (or the pseudogene TRBV3-2) and TRBJ1-1; D is uncertain. This CDR3 is 13 amino acids long. From germline, CDR1 is LGHDT and CDR2 YNNKEL (reference sequence). Trimming stripped 4 bases from V and 4 bases from J, with 10 bases between.

The chain joins TRBV12-3 or TRBV12-4 to TRBJ1-1; D perhaps matches TRBD1 (5 bases). This CDR3 has 13 residues. With 8 bases removed from V and 2 bases from J, the gap between germline ends came to 12 bases. In nucleotides, the CDR3 is TGTGCCAGCGTCCCTGACAGAAACACTGAAGCTTTCTTT. As protein: CASVPDRNTEAFF.

V is TRBV28 and J is TRBJ1-2; D gene uncertain. Germline V gene lookup returns CDR1 MDHEN and CDR2 SYDVKM. V lost 5 bases and J 4 bases, leaving 11 bases between the germline ends. CDR3 length: 13 residues. For the CDR3, the DNA is TGTGCCAGCAGTCGAGGATCCCTCTATGGCTACACCTTC. This gives the protein CASSRGSLYGYTF.

The table lists this clone with a few counts. The V and J genes are TRBV2 and TRBJ1-5, with D hard to call. Germline CDR1 SNHLY, CDR2 FYNNEI. CDR3 size: 15 residues. V was shortened by 4 bases and J by 4 bases, with 14 bases between the two germline ends. CDR3 in amino acids: CASSAPTGKNQPQHF. CDR3 coding DNA: TGTGCCAGCAGTGCCCCCACGGGGAAGAATCAGCCCCAGCATTTT. Full variable domain (missing parts from reference TRBV2 and TRBJ1-5): EPEVTQTPSHQVTQMGQEVILRCVPISNHLYFYWYRQILGQKVEFLVSFYNNEISEKSEIFDDQFSVERPDGSNFTLKIRSTKLEDSAMYFCASSAPTGKNQPQHFGDGTRLSIL.

The table lists this clone with a few counts. This rearrangement joins TRBV6-4 to TRBJ2-3; 8 nucleotides align to TRBD1. The CDR3 has 16 residues. Trimming removed 0 bases from V and 1 base from J; junction bases left unmatched: 3. In germline, CDR1 is MRHNA, CDR2 SNTAGT. CDR3: CASSDSAGGGTDTQYF. In DNA, the CDR3 is TGTGCCAGCAGTGACTCGGCAGGGGGCGGCACAGATACGCAGTATTTT.

The chain recombines TRBV5-1 with TRBJ1-6; TRBD1 agrees at 8 bases. V was clipped by 3 bases and J by 8 bases; unmatched bases: 4. The CDR3 is 14 residues long. Germline values: CDR1 SGHRS, CDR2 YFSETQ. CDR3 sequence reads: CASSSGTGDSPLHF. The CDR3 DNA reads TGCGCCAGCAGCTCCGGGACAGGTGATTCACCCCTCCACTTT.

The DNA for the CDR3 is TGTGCCAGCAGTCGAGGACAGGGGAACAACTATGGCTACACCTTC. Its protein is CASSRGQGNNYGYTF. The rearrangement uses TRBV28 and TRBJ1-2, with 9 nucleotides matching TRBD1. The CDR3 is made up of 15 amino acids. Germline CDR1 and CDR2: MDHEN and SYDVKM. V was clipped by 5 bases and J by 2 bases; unmatched bases: 6.

V and J are TRBV28 and TRBJ2-3, with 9 bases aligning to TRBD2. Trimming took 5 bases from V and 2 from J; bases not matched to a gene: 8. Germline loops: CDR1 MDHEN, CDR2 SYDVKM. The CDR3 loop spans 16 amino acids. CDR3 in amino acids: CASSPSTSGFTDTQYF. The DNA of the CDR3 is TGTGCCAGCAGTCCCTCGACTAGCGGCTTCACAGATACGCAGTATTTT.

J is TRBJ1-6 and V is TRBV3-1 (or the pseudogene TRBV3-2), with D possibly TRBD1 on 5 matching bases. The CDR3 is 16 amino acids. CDR1 is LGHDT and CDR2 is YNNKEL in the germline V gene (reference sequence). V lost 1 base and J 7 bases, leaving 14 bases between the germline ends. The CDR3 DNA reads TGTGCCAGCAGCCAAGCTCCCCAGGGCCCAAATTCACCCCTCCACTTT. Its translation is CASSQAPQGPNSPLHF.

This sequence joins TRBV19 and TRBJ1-6; D call uncertain. This CDR3 spans 13 amino acids. V was pared by 9 bases and J by 5 bases, with 11 bases between. Germline CDR1 LNHDA, CDR2 SQIVND (reference sequence). The CDR3 is CARGGPNNSPLHF. CDR3 nucleotide sequence: TGTGCCAGGGGCGGGCCAAATAATTCACCCCTCCACTTT.

The rearrangement links TRBV25-1 to TRBJ1-2, with 9 bases aligning to TRBD1. Losses at the gene ends were 4 bases for V and 8 bases for J; bases not matched to a gene: 14. Germline V gene lookup returns CDR1 MGHDK and CDR2 SYGVNS. This CDR3 is 16 amino acids long. The CDR3 nucleotides are TGTGCCAGCAGTGTCGCGGGGACAGGGTTGAGGCAAGGCTACACCTTC. Amino acid sequence: CASSVAGTGLRQGYTF.

The rearrangement links TRBV24-1 to TRBJ2-3, with TRBD1 matching 9 bases. Germline CDR1 and CDR2: KGHDR and SFDVKD. The trim removed 5 bases at V and 4 bases at J, leaving 6 bases unmatched. The CDR3 has 15 residues. This chain's CDR3 is CATSAGTGSPDTQYF. The CDR3 nucleotides read TGTGCCACCAGTGCCGGGACAGGGTCCCCAGATACGCAGTATTTT.

This clone was detected a few times. This sequence joins TRBV6-6 and TRBJ2-3; D not certain. CDR3 length equals 13 residues. V shed 5 bases and J shed 6 bases, with 12 bases lying between them. The V gene's germline CDR1 is MNHNY and CDR2 SVGAGI (reference sequence). The CDR3 coding sequence is TGTGCCAGCAGTCCCGATTTTGAGGATACGCAGTATTTT. Translated: CASSPDFEDTQYF.

CDR3 DNA: TGTGCCAGCGCCGGGGCAGATACGCAGTATTTT. This encodes CASAGADTQYF. V and J are TRBV6-5 and TRBJ2-3; TRBD2 is a possible D gene (5 bases). This CDR3 region has 11 residues. The germline V and J ends were trimmed by 8 bases and 4 bases, with 7 bases remaining between them. Germline V gene data show CDR1 as MNHEY and CDR2 as SVGAGI.

This rearrangement joins TRBV28 to TRBJ1-2; TRBD1 matches 7 bases. The V and J ends lost 3 bases and 6 bases, in that order; junction bases with no gene match: 7. CDR1 MDHEN and CDR2 SYDVKM come from the germline V gene. CDR3 size: 14 residues. In DNA, the CDR3 is TGTGCCAGCAGTTTCGGGGACAGAGGAAATGGCTACACCTTC. Its protein is CASSFGDRGNGYTF.

The gene calls are TRBV19 and TRBJ1-2, with D possibly matching TRBD1 (6 bases). CDR3 length equals 11 residues. From germline, CDR1 is LNHDA and CDR2 SQIVND (reference sequence). CDR3 amino acids: CASWGPYGYTF. CDR3 nucleotide sequence: TGTGCTTCATGGGGGCCCTATGGCTACACCTTC.